This T cell receptor beta chain was identified during a study of neoadjuvant anti-PD-1 for oral cavity cancer. In the study overall: Patients mostly received three to four biweekly nivolumab doses at 3 mg/kg before surgery. Around day 43, patients without progression received a fourth nivolumab dose before surgery.

Six replicates per PBMC sample, mostly from approximately 0.45 ug of genomic DNA. This table comes from immunoSEQ multiplex PCR, and its TCRdb copy is limited to in-frame clones, with some not included. The top ten hold about 2.1% of the sample, which has over 10,000 clones, 65% seen once. These oral cavity squamous cell carcinomas were HPV-negative and locally advanced. Trimming removed 0 bases from V and 4 bases from J, with 1 base in between. CDR3 length: 13 amino acids. Germline values: CDR1 LNHDA, CDR2 SQIVND (reference sequence). The clonotype originates from a person between 40 and 85 years old with oral cavity squamous cell carcinoma. The specimen comprised PBMCs, sampled before nivolumab (anti-PD-1) treatment. The chain is built from TRBV19 and TRBJ1-6; no definite D call. CDR3 nucleotide sequence: TGTGCCAGTAGTATAGATTATAATTCACCCCTCCACTTT. This sequence encodes CASSIDYNSPLHF.